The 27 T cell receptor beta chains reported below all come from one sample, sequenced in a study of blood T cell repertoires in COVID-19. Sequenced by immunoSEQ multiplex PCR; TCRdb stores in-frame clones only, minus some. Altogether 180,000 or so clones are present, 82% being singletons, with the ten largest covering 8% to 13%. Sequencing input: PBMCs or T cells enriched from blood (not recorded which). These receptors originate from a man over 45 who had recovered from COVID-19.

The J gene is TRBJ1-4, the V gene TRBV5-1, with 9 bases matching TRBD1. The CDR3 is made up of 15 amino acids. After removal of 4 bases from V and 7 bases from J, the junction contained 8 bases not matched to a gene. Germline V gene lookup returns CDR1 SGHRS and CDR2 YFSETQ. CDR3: CASSQTGTGLEKLFF. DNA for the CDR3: TGCGCCAGCAGCCAAACCGGGACAGGGCTTGAAAAACTGTTTTTT.

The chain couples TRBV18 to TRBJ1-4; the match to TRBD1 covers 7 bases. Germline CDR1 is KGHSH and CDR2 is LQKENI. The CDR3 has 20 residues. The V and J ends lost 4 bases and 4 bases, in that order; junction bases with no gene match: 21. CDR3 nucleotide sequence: TGTGCCAGCTCACGCGTTGAATCAGGGGGTCCAACAAGCCTTAATGAAAAACTGTTTTTT. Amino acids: CASSRVESGGPTSLNEKLFF. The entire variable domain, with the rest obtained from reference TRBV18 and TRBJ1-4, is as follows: NAGVMQNPRHLVRRRGQEARLRCSPMKGHSHVYWYRQLPEEGLKFMVYLQKENIIDESGMPKERFSAEFPKEGPSILRIQQVVRGDSAAYFCASSRVESGGPTSLNEKLFFGSGTQLSVL.

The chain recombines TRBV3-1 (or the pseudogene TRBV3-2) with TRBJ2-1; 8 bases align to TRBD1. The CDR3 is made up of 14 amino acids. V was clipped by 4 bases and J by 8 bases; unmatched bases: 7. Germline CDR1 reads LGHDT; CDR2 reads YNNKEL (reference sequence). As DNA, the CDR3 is TGTGCCAGCAGCCGGAACAGGGGGTTCGATGAGCAGTTCTTC. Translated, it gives CASSRNRGFDEQFF.

The DNA for the CDR3 is TGCGCCAGCAGCTTGGGGCAGGGGCCAGATACGCAGTATTTT. Amino acids: CASSLGQGPDTQYF. The chain combines TRBV5-1 with TRBJ2-3; D is perhaps TRBD1 (6 bases). The CDR3 spans 14 residues. In germline, CDR1 is SGHRS, CDR2 YFSETQ. The V end lost 0 bases, the J end lost 4 bases, and 9 bases lay between the germline ends.

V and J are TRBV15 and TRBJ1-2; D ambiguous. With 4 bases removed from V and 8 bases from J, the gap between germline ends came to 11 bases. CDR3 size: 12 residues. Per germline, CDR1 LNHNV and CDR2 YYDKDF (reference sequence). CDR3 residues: CATSIRREGYTF. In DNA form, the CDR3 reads TGTGCCACCAGCATACGGCGGGAGGGCTACACCTTC.

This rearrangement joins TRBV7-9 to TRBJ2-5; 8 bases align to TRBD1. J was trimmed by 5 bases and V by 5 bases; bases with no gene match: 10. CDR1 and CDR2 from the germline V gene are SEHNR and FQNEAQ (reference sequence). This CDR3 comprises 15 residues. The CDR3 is CASSDWQGAGETQYF. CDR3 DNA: TGTGCCAGCAGCGACTGGCAGGGGGCCGGGGAGACCCAGTACTTC. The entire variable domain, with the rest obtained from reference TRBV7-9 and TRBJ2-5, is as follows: DTGVSQNPRHKITKRGQNVTFRCDPISEHNRLYWYRQTLGQGPEFLTYFQNEAQLEKSRLLSDRFSAERPKGSFSTLEIQRTEQGDSAMYLCASSDWQGAGETQYFGPGTRLLVL.

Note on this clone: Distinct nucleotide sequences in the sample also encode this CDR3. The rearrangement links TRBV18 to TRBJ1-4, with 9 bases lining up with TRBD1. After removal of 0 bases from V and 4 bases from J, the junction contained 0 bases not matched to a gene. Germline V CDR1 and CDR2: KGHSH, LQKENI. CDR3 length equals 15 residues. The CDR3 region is CASSPPGQGNEKLFF. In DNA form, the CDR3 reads TGTGCCAGCTCACCACCGGGACAGGGTAATGAAAAACTGTTTTTT.

As DNA, the CDR3 is TGTGCCAGCAGCTTGGACAGGGGATCCTACGAGCAGTACTTC. Translation: CASSLDRGSYEQYF. This chain joins TRBV2 and TRBJ2-7; 9 bases line up with TRBD1. V lost 6 bases, J lost 1 base, and 4 bases stayed unmatched. This CDR3 spans 14 amino acids. CDR1 and CDR2 (germline): SNHLY, FYNNEI.

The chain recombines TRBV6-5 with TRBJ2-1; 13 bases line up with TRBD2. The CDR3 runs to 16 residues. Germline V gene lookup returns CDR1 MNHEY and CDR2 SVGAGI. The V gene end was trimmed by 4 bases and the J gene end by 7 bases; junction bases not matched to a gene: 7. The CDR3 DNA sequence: TGTGCCAGCAGTTCAGTGACTAGCGGGGGGCGAAATGAGCAGTTCTTC. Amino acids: CASSSVTSGGRNEQFF.

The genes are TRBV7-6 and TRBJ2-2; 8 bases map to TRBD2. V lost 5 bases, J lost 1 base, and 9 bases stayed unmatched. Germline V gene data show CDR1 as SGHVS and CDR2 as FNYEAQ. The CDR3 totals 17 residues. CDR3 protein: CASSHARGGKNTGELFF. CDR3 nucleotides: TGTGCCAGCAGCCACGCCCGCGGGGGGAAGAACACCGGGGAGCTGTTTTTT.

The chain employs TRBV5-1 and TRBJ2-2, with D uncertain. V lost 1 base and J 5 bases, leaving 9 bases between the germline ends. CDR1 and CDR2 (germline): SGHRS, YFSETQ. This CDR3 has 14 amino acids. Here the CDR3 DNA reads TGCGCCAGCAGCTTGAACACCAGGACCGGGGAGCTGTTTTTT. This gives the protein CASSLNTRTGELFF.

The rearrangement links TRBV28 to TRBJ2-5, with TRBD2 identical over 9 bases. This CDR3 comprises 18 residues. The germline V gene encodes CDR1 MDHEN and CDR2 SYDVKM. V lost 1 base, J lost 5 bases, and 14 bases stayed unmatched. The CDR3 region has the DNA TGTGCCAGCAGTTTATATGGTAGCGGGGGTTTCAGGAGTGAGACCCAGTACTTC. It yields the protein CASSLYGSGGFRSETQYF.

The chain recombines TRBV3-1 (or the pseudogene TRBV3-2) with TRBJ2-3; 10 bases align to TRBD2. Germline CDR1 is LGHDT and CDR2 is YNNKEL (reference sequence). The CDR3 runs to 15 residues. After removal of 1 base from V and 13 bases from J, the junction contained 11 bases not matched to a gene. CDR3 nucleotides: TGTGCCAGCAGCCAAGGGACTAGCGGAAAGGGGAAGGAGTATTTT. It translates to CASSQGTSGKGKEYF.

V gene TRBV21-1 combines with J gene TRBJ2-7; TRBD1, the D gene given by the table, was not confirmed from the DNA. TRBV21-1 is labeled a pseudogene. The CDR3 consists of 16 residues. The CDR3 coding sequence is TGTGCCAGCAGCAAAAGGGTGGTCCAGGGGATAAACGAGCAGTACTTC. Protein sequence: CASSKRVVQGINEQYF.

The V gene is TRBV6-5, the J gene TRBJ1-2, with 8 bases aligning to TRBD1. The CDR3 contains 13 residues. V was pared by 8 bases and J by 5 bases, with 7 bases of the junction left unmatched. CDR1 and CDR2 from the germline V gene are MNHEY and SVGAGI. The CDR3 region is CASGGDRGYGYTF. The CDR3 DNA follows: TGTGCCAGCGGAGGTGACAGGGGTTATGGCTACACCTTC.

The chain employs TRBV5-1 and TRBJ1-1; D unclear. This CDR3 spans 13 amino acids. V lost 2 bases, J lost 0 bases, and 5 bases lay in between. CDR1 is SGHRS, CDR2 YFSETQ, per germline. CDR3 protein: CASSLNMNTEAFF. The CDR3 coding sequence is TGCGCCAGCAGCTTAAATATGAACACTGAAGCTTTCTTT. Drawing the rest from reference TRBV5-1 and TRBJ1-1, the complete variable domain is KAGVTQTPRYLIKTRGQQVTLSCSPISGHRSVSWYQQTPGQGLQFLFEYFSETQRNKGNFPGRFSGRQFSNSRSEMNVSTLELGDSALYLCASSLNMNTEAFFGQGTRLTVV.

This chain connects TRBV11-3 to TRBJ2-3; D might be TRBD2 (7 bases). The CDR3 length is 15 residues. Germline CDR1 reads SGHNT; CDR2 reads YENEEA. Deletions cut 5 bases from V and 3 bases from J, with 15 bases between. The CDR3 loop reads CASSKRGGPTDTQYF. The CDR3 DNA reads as TGTGCCAGCAGCAAGAGGGGGGGCCCAACAGATACGCAGTATTTT.

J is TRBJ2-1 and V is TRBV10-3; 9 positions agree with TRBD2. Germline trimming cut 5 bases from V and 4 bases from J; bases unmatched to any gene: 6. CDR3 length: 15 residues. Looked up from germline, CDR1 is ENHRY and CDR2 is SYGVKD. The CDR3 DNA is TGTGCCATCAGTCAGACTAGCGGCGGATACAATGAGCAGTTCTTC. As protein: CAISQTSGGYNEQFF.

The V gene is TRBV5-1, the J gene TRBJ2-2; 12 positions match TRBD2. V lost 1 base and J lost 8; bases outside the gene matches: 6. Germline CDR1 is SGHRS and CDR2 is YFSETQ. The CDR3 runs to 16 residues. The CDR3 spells CASSLTSGRPLGELFF. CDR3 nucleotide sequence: TGCGCCAGCAGCTTGACTAGCGGGAGGCCCCTTGGGGAGCTGTTTTTT.

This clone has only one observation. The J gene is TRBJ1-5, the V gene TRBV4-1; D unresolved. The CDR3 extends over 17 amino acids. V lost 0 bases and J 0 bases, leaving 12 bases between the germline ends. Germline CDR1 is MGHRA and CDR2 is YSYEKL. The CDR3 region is CASSQDLGGNSNQPQHF. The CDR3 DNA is TGCGCCAGCAGCCAAGATCTGGGCGGGAATAGCAATCAGCCCCAGCATTTT.

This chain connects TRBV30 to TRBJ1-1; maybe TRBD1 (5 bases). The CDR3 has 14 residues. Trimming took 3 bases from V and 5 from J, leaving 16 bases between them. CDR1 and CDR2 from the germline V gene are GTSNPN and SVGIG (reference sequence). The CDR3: CAWSVSRRGTEAFF. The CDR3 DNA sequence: TGTGCCTGGAGCGTCTCTCGGAGGGGTACTGAAGCTTTCTTT.

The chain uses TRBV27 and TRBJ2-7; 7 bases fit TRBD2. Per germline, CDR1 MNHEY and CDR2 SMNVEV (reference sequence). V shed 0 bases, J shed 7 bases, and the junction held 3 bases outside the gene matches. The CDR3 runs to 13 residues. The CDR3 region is CASSLSGGWEQYF. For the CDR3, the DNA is TGTGCCAGCAGTTTATCGGGAGGGTGGGAGCAGTACTTC.

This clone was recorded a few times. The DNA for the CDR3 is TGTGCCAGCAGTTACACACAGGGGTTCCCAGAAGCTTTCTTT. Amino acids: CASSYTQGFPEAFF. J is TRBJ1-1 and V is TRBV6-2 or TRBV6-3, with 7 bases fitting TRBD1. CDR1 and CDR2 from the germline V gene are MNHEY and SVGEGT. This CDR3 spans 14 amino acids. The ends lost 2 bases at V and 8 bases at J; junction bases unmatched: 8.

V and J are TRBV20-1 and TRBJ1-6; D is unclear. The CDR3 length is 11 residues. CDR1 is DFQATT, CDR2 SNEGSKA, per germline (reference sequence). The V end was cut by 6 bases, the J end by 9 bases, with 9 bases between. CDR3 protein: CSARSGSPLHF. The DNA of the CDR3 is TGCAGTGCCAGGTCCGGTTCACCCCTCCACTTT.

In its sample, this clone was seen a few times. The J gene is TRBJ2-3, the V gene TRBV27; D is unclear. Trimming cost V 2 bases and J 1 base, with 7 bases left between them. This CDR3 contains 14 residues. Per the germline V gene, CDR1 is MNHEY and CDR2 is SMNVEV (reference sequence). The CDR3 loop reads CASSLGSGTDTQYF. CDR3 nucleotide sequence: TGTGCCAGCAGTTTAGGCAGCGGCACAGATACGCAGTATTTT.

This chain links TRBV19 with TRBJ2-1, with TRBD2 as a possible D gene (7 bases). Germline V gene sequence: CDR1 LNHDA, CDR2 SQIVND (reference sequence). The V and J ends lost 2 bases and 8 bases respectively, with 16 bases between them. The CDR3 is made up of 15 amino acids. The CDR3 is CASSIRRHGGHEQFF. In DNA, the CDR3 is TGTGCCAGTAGTATAAGGCGACACGGGGGGCATGAGCAGTTCTTC. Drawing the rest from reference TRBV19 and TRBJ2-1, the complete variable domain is DGGITQSPKYLFRKEGQNVTLSCEQNLNHDAMYWYRQDPGQGLRLIYYSQIVNDFQKGDIAEGYSVSREKKESFPLTVTSAQKNPTAFYLCASSIRRHGGHEQFFGPGTRLTVL.

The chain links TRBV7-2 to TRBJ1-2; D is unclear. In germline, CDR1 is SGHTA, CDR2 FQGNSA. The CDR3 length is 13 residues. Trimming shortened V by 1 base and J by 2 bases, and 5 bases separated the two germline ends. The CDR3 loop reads CASSLGGNYGYTF. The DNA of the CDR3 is TGTGCCAGCAGCTTAGGCGGGAACTATGGCTACACCTTC. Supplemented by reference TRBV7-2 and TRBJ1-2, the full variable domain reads GAGVSQSPSNKVTEKGKDVELRCDPISGHTALYWYRQSLGQGLEFLIYFQGNSAPDKSGLPSDRFSAERTGGSVSTLTIQRTQQEDSAVYLCASSLGGNYGYTFGSGTRLTVV.